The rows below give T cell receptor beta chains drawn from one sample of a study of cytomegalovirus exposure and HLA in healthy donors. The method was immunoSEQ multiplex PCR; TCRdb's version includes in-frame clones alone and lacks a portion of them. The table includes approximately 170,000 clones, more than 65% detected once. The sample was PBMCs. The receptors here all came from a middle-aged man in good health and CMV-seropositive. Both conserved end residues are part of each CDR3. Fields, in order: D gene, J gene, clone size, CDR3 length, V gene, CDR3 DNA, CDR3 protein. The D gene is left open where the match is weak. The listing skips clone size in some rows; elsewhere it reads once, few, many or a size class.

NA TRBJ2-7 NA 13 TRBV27 TGTGCCAGCAGTTTATCCCAGGGTTACGAGCAGTACTTC CASSLSQGYEQYF
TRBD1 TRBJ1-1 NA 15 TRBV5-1 TGCGCCAGCAGCCCCCGGGACAGTGTGAACACTGAAGCTTTCTTT CASSPRDSVNTEAFF
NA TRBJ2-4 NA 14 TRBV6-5 TGTGCCAGCAGTTACTCCGGCAGGCAAAACATTCAGTACTTC CASSYSGRQNIQYF
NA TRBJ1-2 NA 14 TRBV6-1 TGTGCCAGCAGTGAATCCGGAGTTAACTATGGCTACACCTTC CASSESGVNYGYTF
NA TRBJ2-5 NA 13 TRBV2 TGTGCCAGCAACAGGGGAGGACAAGAGACCCAGTACTTC CASNRGGQETQYF
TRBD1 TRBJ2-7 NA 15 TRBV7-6 TGTGCCAGCAGCCAGACAGGGCGAAGCTCCTACGAGCAGTACTTC CASSQTGRSSYEQYF
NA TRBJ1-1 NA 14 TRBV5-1 TGCGCCAGCGCTCCACAGGGACCGAACACTGAAGCTTTCTTT CASAPQGPNTEAFF
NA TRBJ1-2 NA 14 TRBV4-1 TGCGCCAGCAGCCAAGTGGGGGGGCACAGGGGCTACACCTTC CASSQVGGHRGYTF
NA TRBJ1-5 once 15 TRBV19 TGTGCCAGTAGCGCAGACAGGAGTAGCAATCAGCCCCAGCATTTT CASSADRSSNQPQHF
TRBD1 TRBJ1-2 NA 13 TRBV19 TGTGCCAGTAGAAAAGACAGGGCATTGGGCTACACCTTC CASRKDRALGYTF
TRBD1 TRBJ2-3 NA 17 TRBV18 TGTGCCAGCTCACCACCCCGGACAGGACCAACGGCAGATACGCAGTATTTT CASSPPRTGPTADTQYF
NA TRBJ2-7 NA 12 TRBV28 TGTGCCAGCAGTTTAACCGGCTACGAGCAGTACTTC CASSLTGYEQYF
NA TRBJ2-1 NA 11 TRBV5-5 TGTGCCAGCAGGCTTGCGAATGAGCAGTTCTTC CASRLANEQFF
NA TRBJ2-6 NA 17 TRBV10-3 TGTGCCATCAGTCCGTTAGGGGAGGTACGTGGGGCCAACGTCCTGACTTTC CAISPLGEVRGANVLTF
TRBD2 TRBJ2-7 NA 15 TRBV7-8 TGTGCCAGCAGCGAACTAGCGGGAAACTCCTACGAGCAGTACTTC CASSELAGNSYEQYF